This TCR beta chain was captured in a study of cytomegalovirus exposure and HLA in healthy donors. Study-level information: The Caucasian-associated ancestry cluster contained 81% of the 398 genotyped donors. General observations from the study: Analysis was carried out at a later point, and it linked a missense DCLRE1C variant to TCR beta V- and J-gene trimming.

Concerning this clone: Its antigen is not known.

PCR used 60 Vbeta primers and 13 Jbeta primers. This table comes from immunoSEQ multiplex PCR, and its TCRdb copy is limited to in-frame clones, with some not included. This sample has approximately 100,000 clones, with around nine tenths found just once. The source material was PBMCs. The sequence came from a man aged 25-45 years in good health and CMV-seropositive.

CDR3 sequence reads: CATSRDPTSGGVYEQYF. CDR3 bases: TGTGCCACCAGCAGAGATCCAACTAGCGGGGGAGTCTACGAGCAGTACTTC. The chain uses TRBV15 and TRBJ2-7; 11 bases match TRBD2. V lost 0 bases to trimming and J lost 3 bases; unmatched junction nucleotides: 7. The CDR3 length is 17 residues. Germline loops: CDR1 LNHNV, CDR2 YYDKDF (reference sequence). Drawing the rest from reference TRBV15 and TRBJ2-7, the complete variable domain is DAMVIQNPRYQVTQFGKPVTLSCSQTLNHNVMYWYQQKSSQAPKLLFHYYDKDFNNEADTPDNFQSRRPNTSFCFLDIRSPGLGDTAMYLCATSRDPTSGGVYEQYFGPGTRLTVT.